A selection of T cell receptor beta chains follows, all from one sample in a study of T-cell reconstitution after alpha-beta-depleted transplantation in children. One entry per CDR3 protein, called by TCRdb with MiXCR from the PCR reads. This table holds around 400,000 distinct CDR3 sequences, over 20% found once. The sample consisted of PBMCs from the stem cell graft donor, taken from the stem cell graft. The receptor set was obtained from a human donor who donated a stem cell graft to a child with acute myeloid leukemia. The CDR3 runs from the conserved cysteine through the conserved F or W. D genes are given only for firm matches. Some rows have no size entry. The others give once, few or many, or a class for an expanded clone.

TRBD1	TRBV5-1	.	TRBJ1-3	TGCGCCAGCAGCCGCGAGATTTTACCGGGACAGGGCGGAAACACCATATATTTT	CASSREILPGQGGNTIYF
TRBD1	TRBV6-6	few	TRBJ2-1	TGTGCCAGCAGTTACCAGACAGGGGTCGGGCAGTTCTTC	CASSYQTGVGQFF
.	TRBV20-1	few	TRBJ1-3	TGCAGTGCGCTTAAGAAGGACGGTAGTGGAAACACCATATATTTT	CSALKKDGSGNTIYF
.	TRBV6-1	.	TRBJ2-1	TGTGCCAGCAGTGAATCGGAGGGTAGAGAGCAGTTCTTC	CASSESEGREQFF
.	TRBV4-2	.	TRBJ1-4	TGTGCCAGCAGCGCATGGGGGGCGGGGAATGAAAAACTGTTTTTT	CASSAWGAGNEKLFF
.	TRBV28	.	TRBJ2-1	TGTGCCAGCAGGGGGATCCCCTCTAGCGACCCCCTGAACAATGAGCAGTTCTTC	CASRGIPSSDPLNNEQFF
.	TRBV10-3	.	TRBJ2-5	TGTGCCATCAGTGGATCAGGGTCTAGGGAGACCCAGTACTTC	CAISGSGSRETQYF
.	TRBV7-9	few	TRBJ1-1	TGTGCCTCGAAGGACGAGGCGGCGAGCACTGAAGCTTTCTTT	CASKDEAASTEAFF
TRBD1	TRBV20-1	many	TRBJ1-6	TGCAGTGCTAAAGCAGGACAGGGCGATTCACCCCTCCACTTT	CSAKAGQGDSPLHF
.	TRBV12-3/TRBV12-4	.	TRBJ2-7	TGTGCCAGCAGCCCTACATCGGGCCGCGGAGGCCACGAGCAGTACTTC	CASSPTSGRGGHEQYF
.	TRBV20-1	.	TRBJ2-7	TGCAGTGCTACCTCACCGAAGGACCGCAGGGGCGAGCAGTACTTC	CSATSPKDRRGEQYF
.	TRBV6-5	.	TRBJ1-4	TGTGCCAGCAGCACCCGAGAGGGTGAAAAACTGTTTTTT	CASSTREGEKLFF
TRBD1	TRBV12-3/TRBV12-4	few	TRBJ2-7	TGTGCCAGCAGTTACCGGGACAGGGGGCGCGAGCAGTACTTC	CASSYRDRGREQYF
TRBD1	TRBV7-9	.	TRBJ2-7	TGTGCCAGCAGAGGGGGACAGGGCGCCTACGAGGAGTACTTC	CASRGGQGAYEEYF
.	TRBV29-1	many	TRBJ2-3	TGCAGCGTGGCTAGAACGGTTGAAGATACGCAGTATTTT	CSVARTVEDTQYF
.	TRBV12-3/TRBV12-4	few	TRBJ2-7	TGTGCCAGCAGTCGGACAGTCTACGAGCAGTACTTC	CASSRTVYEQYF
TRBD2	TRBV12-3/TRBV12-4	few	TRBJ2-3	TGTGCCAGCTGTTTGGCGGATGGACTAGCGGGGCGTAGCACAGATACGCAGTATTTT	CASCLADGLAGRSTDTQYF
TRBD2	TRBV11-2	few	TRBJ2-3	TGTGCCAGCAGCTTAGGTGGGGGGTGGACTAGCGGGAGACTGCGCACAGATACGCAGTATTTT	CASSLGGGWTSGRLRTDTQYF
.	TRBV5-1	few	TRBJ2-6	TGCGCCAGCAGCTTTCGTCGTTTTTCGAGCTCTGGGGCCAACGTCCTGACTTTC	CASSFRRFSSSGANVLTF
TRBD1	TRBV4-3	.	TRBJ1-4	TGCGCCAGCAGCCATCCTAAAGGGGGACAGGGAGCAACTAATGAAAAACTGTTTTTT	CASSHPKGGQGATNEKLFF
.	TRBV5-8	.	TRBJ1-5	TGTGCCAGCAGCTTGGAGGGCTTTCAGCCCCAGCATTTT	CASSLEGFQPQHF
TRBD2	TRBV12-3/TRBV12-4	.	TRBJ2-5	TGTGCCAGCAGTCCCGGACTAGCGGGAGGGAAGACCCAGTACTTC	CASSPGLAGGKTQYF
TRBD2	TRBV29-1	.	TRBJ2-1	TGCAGCGTTCGTATGGCGGGAGGGAACAATGAGCAGTTCTTC	CSVRMAGGNNEQFF
TRBD1	TRBV18	.	TRBJ1-1	TGTGCCAGCTCACCACCGCCCACAGGGGTTACTGAAGCTTTCTTT	CASSPPPTGVTEAFF
.	TRBV21-1	many	TRBJ2-2	TGTGCCAGCAGCTGGCGGGACGGCGGCACCGGGGAGCTGTTTTTT	CASSWRDGGTGELFF
TRBD1	TRBV28	few	TRBJ2-7	TGTGCCAGCACCCGGACAGGGCCTCAATACGAGCAGTACTTC	CASTRTGPQYEQYF
.	TRBV20-1	few	TRBJ2-7	TGCAGTGCTAGAGATGGGCTAACCTACGAGCAGTACTTC	CSARDGLTYEQYF